In this sample, the clone carrying this T cell receptor beta chain turned up many times. V lost 8 bases to trimming and J lost 4 bases; unmatched junction nucleotides: 8. Looked up from germline, CDR1 is MNHEY and CDR2 is SVGEGT. The CDR3 consists of 15 residues. The source of the sample is a study of T cells after yellow fever vaccination. Template switching with 5'RACE generated the TCR cDNA and added a universal primer site and UMIs. From the 5' RACE reads, TCRdb called clonotypes with MiXCR, one entry per CDR3 protein. This table holds over 130,000 distinct CDR3 sequences, around 7.7% found once. This TCR derives from a man aged 25 to 40 who received the YFV17D yellow fever vaccine. The V and J genes are TRBV6-2 or TRBV6-3 and TRBJ2-6; 7 nucleotides agree with TRBD1. The sequences come from CD4+ T cells sorted from PBMCs, collected 5 days after the yellow fever booster vaccination. This chain's CDR3 is CASGYRGPGANVLTF. The CDR3 nucleotides are TGTGCCAGCGGCTACAGGGGCCCAGGGGCCAACGTCCTGACTTTC.